This T cell receptor beta chain was found in a study of blood T cells in healthy people across ages. Each individual donor underwent a draw of about 9.1 milliliters of peripheral blood. In germline, CDR1 is SGHTA, CDR2 FQGNSA. V lost 5 bases and J 4 bases, leaving 14 bases between the germline ends. This CDR3 has 14 residues. Combining a sample-barcoded 5' primer with a J-beta primer mix, a second PCR ran for roughly 6 to 12 cycles. A minimum of 2.5 million CDR3-containing paired-end reads was obtained for each sample. Each CDR3 protein gets one entry after TCRdb re-called the 5' RACE reads with MiXCR. The repertoire holds over 600,000 distinct CDR3 sequences, with roughly 41% as singletons. Of note for this clonotype: Its antigen is currently unknown.

Study-wide points: The long-lived group displayed more naive CD4+ cells, plus higher diversity, than the aged donors did.

The specimen was blood. This clonotype originated in a man at least 80 years old in good health. The chain has TRBV7-2 and TRBJ1-2, with D unresolved. The CDR3 bases are TGTGCCAGCAGCGACCGGGCCGCTTTCTATGGCTACACCTTC. This translates into CASSDRAAFYGYTF.